This T cell receptor (beta chain) was identified in a study of T cells expressing NK-cell markers. Study details: Obtained from sorted CD3+CD56+NKG2C+, CD3+CD56+NKG2C- and CD3+CD56-NKG2C+ T cells were the TCR beta repertoires.

UMIs were included in TCR beta cDNA generated by 5'RACE template switching. Using the 5' RACE reads, TCRdb records one entry per CDR3 protein without DNA. This sample's table has around 280,000 distinct CDR3 sequences. CDR1 and CDR2 (germline): DFQATT, SNEGSKA (reference sequence). This CDR3 region has 21 residues. This sequence originates from a young man in good health. Input material: blood T cells: a sorted CD56 or NKG2C T cell subset, CD4+ or CD8+ T cells, or bulk PBMC T cells (not recorded which). The chain links TRBV20-1 to TRBJ1-5. This CDR3 is CSASATRSGVRFGYSNQPQHF.